This T cell receptor beta chain was observed in a study of a mutant IDH1 vaccine in newly diagnosed glioma. In the study overall: The patients were given eight vaccinations, one each in weeks 1, 3, 5, 7, 11, 15, 19 and 23. Every participant had undergone radiotherapy, temozolomide, or both before, and most underwent both. Patients were started on vaccination 4-6 weeks after radiotherapy alone, or with temozolomide cycles.

Of note for this clone: Antigen: not known.

Stated time point: week 5, during vaccination. Topical imiquimod was applied with each vaccine dose, which held 300 ug of mutant IDH1 20-mer peptide. Some clones are missing from TCRdb's copy, which holds only in-frame ones; the method was immunoSEQ multiplex PCR. The table has approximately 24,000 clones, about 77% seen once. CDR1 and CDR2 from the germline V gene are MNHEY and SMNVEV (reference sequence). With 4 bases clipped from V and 3 bases from J, the junction kept 3 bases outside the gene matches. The CDR3 extends over 14 amino acids. The chain employs TRBV27 and TRBJ2-1, with TRBD2 identical over 7 bases. The material was PBMCs, obtained from a glioma patient whose treatment included an IDH1 peptide vaccine. This TCR was sampled from a man aged 40-49 years with glioma. The CDR3: CASSSGLLYNEQFF. As DNA, the CDR3 is TGTGCCAGCAGTTCGGGACTACTCTACAATGAGCAGTTCTTC.